The entry that follows covers one TCR beta chain sequence. This sample was included in a study of blood T cell repertoires in COVID-19. For the study at large: Collection of acute and convalescent COVID-19 samples took place in the United States, Italy and Spain. Nucleic acid was either cDNA or gDNA, and it came from T cells, B-cell-depleted T cells, or PBMCs.

CDR3 length equals 15 residues. With V trimmed by 5 bases and J by 4 bases, 3 bases remained unmatched. Germline V gene lookup returns CDR1 SGHAT and CDR2 FQNNGV. Some clones are missing from TCRdb's copy, which holds only in-frame ones; the method was immunoSEQ multiplex PCR. The repertoire holds roughly 73,000 clones, 88% seen once, with around 2.8% in the top ten. The chain links TRBV11-2 to TRBJ2-5; 14 bases match TRBD2. The receptor was derived from a man between 70 and 80 years old with active or convalescent COVID-19. The sequenced sample was peripheral blood. The CDR3 loop is CASSLGLAGAETQYF. The CDR3 DNA is TGTGCCAGCAGCCTGGGACTAGCGGGAGCAGAGACCCAGTACTTC.